Following are 7 T cell receptor beta chains from one sample sequenced in a study of tumor and adjacent non-tumor tissue in lung cancer. This sample's RNA came from whole unsorted tissue. This non-tumor lung sample came from over 3 cm beyond the tumor edge. Three rounds of nested PCR, following a modified ARM-PCR protocol, produced the TCRbeta library. TCRdb reanalysed the multiplex PCR reads using MiXCR and keeps one entry per CDR3 protein. The sample lists 110,000 or so distinct CDR3 sequences, about 64% seen once, with 19% in the top ten. The sequenced material came from distant non-tumor lung tissue. The receptor set was obtained from a man between 60 and 75 years old with non-small cell lung cancer.

The rearrangement joins TRBV7-2 to TRBJ2-1; D remains ambiguous. The V end lost 1 base, the J end lost 3 bases, and 22 bases lay between the germline ends. This CDR3 comprises 19 residues. The germline CDR1 and CDR2 sequences are SGHTA and FQGNSA. CDR3 sequence (DNA): TGTGCCAGCAGCTTAGATCTAGTCATAGGGTTGTCCGGCTACAATGAGCAGTTCTTC. Translated: CASSLDLVIGLSGYNEQFF.

A word on this clonotype: This may come from a read error, since a much larger clone is one base off. The chain joins TRBV14 to TRBJ2-2; TRBD1 aligns across 8 bases. The germline gives CDR1 SGHDN, CDR2 FVKESK. The CDR3 consists of 16 residues. CDR3 protein: CASNQAGGSRTGELFF. The CDR3, as DNA: TGTGCCAGCAACCAAGCAGGGGGCTCGAGAACCGGGGAGCTGTTTTTT.

With respect to this clonotype: One junction end does not reproduce the germline sequence, and a read error may be involved. The V call is TRBV5-1, the J call TRBJ2-6, with D possibly called TRBD1 or TRBD2 (5 bases each). Germline loops: CDR1 SGHRS, CDR2 YFSETQ. There are 16 residues in the CDR3. CDR3 region: CAIATGGGSGANALTF. DNA for the CDR3: TGCGCCATCGCGACTGGCGGAGGTTCTGGGGCCAACGCCCTGACTTTC.

As to this clonotype: At one of its ends the junction is not consistent with the germline gene, which may arise from a read error. The chain links TRBV6-5 to TRBJ2-2; tentatively, D is TRBD2 (5 bases). This CDR3 region has 16 residues. Germline V lookup: CDR1 MNHEY, CDR2 SVGAGI. In DNA form, the CDR3 reads TGTGCCAGCAAACCGGCTAGCCGGGCGAACACCAGGGAGCTGTTTTTT. As protein: CASKPASRANTRELFF.

Remarks on this clonotype: A read error may produce the germline difference seen at one junction end. The V gene is TRBV11-3, the J gene TRBJ2-7, with no clear D. The CDR3 is made up of 14 amino acids. The V gene's germline CDR1 is SGHNT and CDR2 YENEEA. In DNA, the CDR3 is TGTGCCAGCAGCTCCAGAGGCCAGTCCTACGAGCAATGCTTC. Amino acids: CASSSRGQSYEQCF.

To note about this clonotype: Compared with germline, one end of the junction differs, possibly owing to a read error. The chain combines TRBV6-1 with TRBJ1-2; tentative D call: TRBD1 (6 bases). This CDR3 has 16 amino acids. Germline V lookup: CDR1 MNHNS, CDR2 SASEGT. Here the CDR3 DNA reads TGTGCCAGCAGTGATCGGGGGCGTAGGGGATTCTATGGCTGCACCTTC. As protein: CASSDRGRRGFYGCTF.

This clonotype showed up many times. The V and J genes are TRBV20-1 and TRBJ1-1; 9 bases are a match to TRBD1. Germline V lookup: CDR1 DFQATT, CDR2 SNEGSKA (reference sequence). V gave up 3 bases and J gave up 5 bases; unmatched junction bases: 4. The length of the CDR3 is 13 residues. CDR3 coding DNA: TGCAGTGCTAGGGGGGACAGGGAGACTGAAGCTTTCTTT. Its translation: CSARGDRETEAFF.